This passage covers 20 T cell receptor beta chains from one sample sequenced in a study of Ad26.COV2.S vaccination and SARS-CoV-2 variants. Only in-frame clones appear in the TCRdb table, and some are missing; sequencing was by immunoSEQ multiplex PCR. The profile shows 350,000 to 500,000 clones, approximately 92% of them singletons. Treatment here: around 19 received Ad26.COV2.S at low or high dose, single or two shots; 5 received placebo; per-sample allocation not given. Sampling was performed 63 days after the first vaccine or placebo injection. Sequenced material: peripheral blood, taken in a trial of Ad26.COV2.S vaccine versus placebo. These receptors were obtained from a person between 18 and 60 years old who received the Ad26.COV2.S COVID-19 vaccine or a placebo.

The rearrangement joins TRBV7-2 to TRBJ1-6; D is unclear. The CDR3 is 15 residues long. The V end lost 1 base, the J end lost 7 bases, and 11 bases lay between the germline ends. Germline assignment: CDR1 SGHTA and CDR2 FQGNSA. The CDR3 loop reads CASSLGPGMNSPLHF. In DNA, the CDR3 is TGTGCCAGCAGCTTAGGACCTGGGATGAATTCACCCCTCCACTTT.

The CDR3 coding sequence is TGTGCCAGCAGTTTAGGAGCGAAAAAAGGGTACAATGAGCAGTTCTTC. Its protein is CASSLGAKKGYNEQFF. J is TRBJ2-1 and V is TRBV6-2 or TRBV6-3; D gene unclear. The germline V gene encodes CDR1 MNHEY and CDR2 SVGEGT. V was pared by 4 bases and J by 4 bases, with 17 bases between. The CDR3 loop spans 16 amino acids.

The chain carries TRBV27 and TRBJ2-7, with D perhaps TRBD1 (6 bases). The CDR3 contains 15 residues. From germline, CDR1 is MNHEY and CDR2 SMNVEV (reference sequence). V lost 6 bases, J lost 3 bases, and 18 bases lay in between. The CDR3 spells CASSSRTGIGYEQYF. The CDR3 nucleotides are TGTGCCAGCAGCTCACGAACAGGGATCGGCTACGAGCAGTACTTC.

This clone appeared once. The chain combines TRBV7-6 with TRBJ2-7; 7 bases map to TRBD2. In germline, CDR1 is SGHVS, CDR2 FNYEAQ. CDR3 length equals 14 residues. J was trimmed by 4 bases and V by 5 bases; bases with no gene match: 8. The CDR3 is CASSKGGAMYEQYF. As DNA, the CDR3 is TGTGCCAGCAGCAAGGGAGGGGCGATGTACGAGCAGTACTTC.

This clone appeared a single time. The rearrangement links TRBV5-4 to TRBJ2-1, with D hard to call. Trimming shortened V by 0 bases and J by 9 bases, and 7 bases separated the two germline ends. CDR1 is SGHNT, CDR2 YYREEE, per germline (reference sequence). The CDR3 runs to 12 residues. The CDR3 DNA follows: TGTGCCAGCAGCTTGGGTTCTGGTGAGCAGTTCTTC. Residues: CASSLGSGEQFF.

The rearrangement joins TRBV7-9 to TRBJ2-4, with D perhaps assigned TRBD1 or TRBD2 (6 bases each). The V end lost 5 bases, the J end lost 1 base, and 12 bases lay between the germline ends. In germline, CDR1 is SEHNR, CDR2 FQNEAQ (reference sequence). CDR3 size: 15 residues. The CDR3 is CASSTRGGAKNIQYF. The CDR3 DNA reads TGTGCCAGCAGCACCCGAGGGGGGGCCAAAAACATTCAGTACTTC. Together with reference TRBV7-9 and TRBJ2-4, the CDR3 gives the full variable domain: DTGVSQNPRHKITKRGQNVTFRCDPISEHNRLYWYRQTLGQGPEFLTYFQNEAQLEKSRLLSDRFSAERPKGSFSTLEIQRTEQGDSAMYLCASSTRGGAKNIQYFGAGTRLSVL.

The sample holds one count of this clone. This sequence joins TRBV3-1 (or the pseudogene TRBV3-2) and TRBJ2-1; TRBD2 aligns across 10 bases. Looked up from germline, CDR1 is LGHDT and CDR2 is YNNKEL (reference sequence). The CDR3 loop spans 18 amino acids. V was clipped by 4 bases and J by 4 bases; unmatched bases: 13. CDR3 region: CASSLRATGTSEYNEQFF. The CDR3, as DNA: TGTGCCAGCAGCCTTAGGGCGACCGGGACTAGCGAGTACAATGAGCAGTTCTTC.

The chain joins TRBV24-1 to TRBJ1-2; D remains unclear. The CDR3 consists of 11 residues. The germline V and J ends were trimmed by 2 bases and 8 bases, with 5 bases remaining between them. CDR1 and CDR2 from the germline V gene are KGHDR and SFDVKD. The CDR3 DNA is TGTGCCACCAGTGATTCCTGGGGCTACACCTTC. It translates to CATSDSWGYTF.

The chain combines TRBV7-3 with TRBJ2-3, with no clear D. Germline V gene sequence: CDR1 SGHTA, CDR2 FQGTGA. Trimming shortened V by 8 bases and J by 0 bases, and 12 bases separated the two germline ends. The CDR3 consists of 14 residues. CDR3 amino acids: CASASVGSTDTQYF. CDR3 nucleotides: TGTGCCAGCGCCTCGGTGGGAAGCACAGATACGCAGTATTTT.

The J gene is TRBJ1-6, the V gene TRBV10-2, with D tentatively TRBD1 (5 bases). Trimming took off 3 bases at V and 10 bases at J, with 25 bases between the two ends. This CDR3 has 18 amino acids. Per the germline V gene, CDR1 is WSHSY and CDR2 is SAAADI. CDR3 amino acids: CASSDPFTGGRSGSPLHF. DNA of the CDR3: TGCGCCAGCAGTGACCCTTTCACCGGGGGTCGGTCTGGGTCACCCCTCCACTTT.

J is TRBJ2-1 and V is TRBV10-3; unclear D gene. The CDR3 consists of 14 residues. V shed 0 bases and J shed 9 bases, with 12 bases lying between them. The germline gives CDR1 ENHRY, CDR2 SYGVKD. Here the CDR3 reads CAISESILDPEQFF. In DNA, the CDR3 is TGTGCCATCAGTGAGTCGATTTTAGACCCTGAGCAGTTCTTC.

The chain has TRBV30 and TRBJ1-1; possibly TRBD1 for D (6 bases). V was shortened by 3 bases and J by 7 bases, with 15 bases between the two germline ends. CDR1 GTSNPN and CDR2 SVGIG come from the germline V gene (reference sequence). This CDR3 comprises 13 residues. The CDR3 spells CAWRTAGTHEAFF. CDR3 coding DNA: TGTGCCTGGAGGACAGCCGGGACACATGAAGCTTTCTTT.

The genes are TRBV2 and TRBJ1-2; 7 bases agree with TRBD1. With V trimmed by 7 bases and J by 0 bases, 8 bases remained unmatched. Germline CDR1 reads SNHLY; CDR2 reads FYNNEI. This CDR3 region has 15 residues. CDR3 coding DNA: TGTGCCAGCAAGGGAGGGACAGACTCTAACTATGGCTACACCTTC. Amino acids: CASKGGTDSNYGYTF.

The CDR3 DNA follows: TGTGCCAGCAGCCTGGGACAGGGTGGGAACACTGAAGCTTTCTTT. As protein: CASSLGQGGNTEAFF. The chain uses TRBV5-6 and TRBJ1-1, with TRBD1 identical over 9 bases. The CDR3 totals 15 residues. Germline V gene data show CDR1 as SGHDT and CDR2 as YYEEEE. After removal of 4 bases from V and 1 base from J, the junction contained 5 bases not matched to a gene. The complete variable domain, with remaining parts taken from reference TRBV5-6 and TRBJ1-1, reads DAGVTQSPTHLIKTRGQQVTLRCSPKSGHDTVSWYQQALGQGPQFIFQYYEEEERQRGNFPDRFSGHQFPNYSSELNVNALLLGDSALYLCASSLGQGGNTEAFFGQGTRLTVV.

The V call is TRBV28, the J call TRBJ2-7, with TRBD1 matching over 10 bases. This CDR3 has 14 residues. J was trimmed by 6 bases and V by 7 bases; bases with no gene match: 9. Germline CDR1 is MDHEN and CDR2 is SYDVKM. The CDR3 sequence: CASKPGTGEGEQYF. In nucleotides, the CDR3 is TGTGCCAGCAAACCCGGGACAGGGGAAGGCGAGCAGTACTTC.

The chain is built from TRBV11-3 and TRBJ2-5; 7 bases map to TRBD2. The CDR3 extends over 15 amino acids. Germline V gives CDR1 SGHNT, CDR2 YENEEA. V was pared by 4 bases and J by 5 bases, with 10 bases of the junction left unmatched. The CDR3 coding sequence is TGTGCCAGCAGCTCCTCCGGGACTACCGGGGAGACCCAGTACTTC. This sequence encodes CASSSSGTTGETQYF.

V usage is TRBV6-2 or TRBV6-3 and J usage is TRBJ2-3, with D unclear. This CDR3 has 15 residues. The V gene's germline CDR1 is MNHEY and CDR2 SVGEGT. V lost 0 bases, J lost 2 bases, and 9 bases lay in between. The CDR3 reads CASSYSQTNTDTQYF. CDR3 sequence (DNA): TGTGCCAGCAGTTACTCGCAGACCAACACAGATACGCAGTATTTT.

The rearrangement links TRBV4-1 to TRBJ2-1; 14 bases agree with TRBD2. Germline lookup yields CDR1 MGHRA and CDR2 YSYEKL. Losses at the gene ends were 1 base for V and 6 bases for J; bases not matched to a gene: 8. This CDR3 contains 18 residues. CDR3 sequence: CASSQGGTSGSGSNEQFF. The DNA of the CDR3 is TGCGCCAGCAGCCAAGGAGGGACTAGCGGGAGTGGTAGCAATGAGCAGTTCTTC.

The chain couples TRBV19 to TRBJ1-5, with 9 bases aligning to TRBD1. Germline trimming cut 4 bases from V and 4 bases from J; bases unmatched to any gene: 5. Germline V gene data show CDR1 as LNHDA and CDR2 as SQIVND (reference sequence). CDR3 length: 15 residues. CDR3 sequence reads: CASSKGQGRNQPQHF. CDR3 nucleotides: TGTGCCAGTAGTAAAGGACAGGGGCGGAATCAGCCCCAGCATTTT.

This clone was recorded at least ten times. The genes are TRBV7-9 and TRBJ2-7; D remains ambiguous. CDR1 and CDR2 (germline): SEHNR, FQNEAQ (reference sequence). This CDR3 comprises 15 residues. V was pared by 2 bases and J by 8 bases, with 19 bases between. The CDR3 DNA reads as TGTGCCAGCAGCTTAATTGGGGATACCTCTACGAAGCAGTACTTC. Translated: CASSLIGDTSTKQYF.